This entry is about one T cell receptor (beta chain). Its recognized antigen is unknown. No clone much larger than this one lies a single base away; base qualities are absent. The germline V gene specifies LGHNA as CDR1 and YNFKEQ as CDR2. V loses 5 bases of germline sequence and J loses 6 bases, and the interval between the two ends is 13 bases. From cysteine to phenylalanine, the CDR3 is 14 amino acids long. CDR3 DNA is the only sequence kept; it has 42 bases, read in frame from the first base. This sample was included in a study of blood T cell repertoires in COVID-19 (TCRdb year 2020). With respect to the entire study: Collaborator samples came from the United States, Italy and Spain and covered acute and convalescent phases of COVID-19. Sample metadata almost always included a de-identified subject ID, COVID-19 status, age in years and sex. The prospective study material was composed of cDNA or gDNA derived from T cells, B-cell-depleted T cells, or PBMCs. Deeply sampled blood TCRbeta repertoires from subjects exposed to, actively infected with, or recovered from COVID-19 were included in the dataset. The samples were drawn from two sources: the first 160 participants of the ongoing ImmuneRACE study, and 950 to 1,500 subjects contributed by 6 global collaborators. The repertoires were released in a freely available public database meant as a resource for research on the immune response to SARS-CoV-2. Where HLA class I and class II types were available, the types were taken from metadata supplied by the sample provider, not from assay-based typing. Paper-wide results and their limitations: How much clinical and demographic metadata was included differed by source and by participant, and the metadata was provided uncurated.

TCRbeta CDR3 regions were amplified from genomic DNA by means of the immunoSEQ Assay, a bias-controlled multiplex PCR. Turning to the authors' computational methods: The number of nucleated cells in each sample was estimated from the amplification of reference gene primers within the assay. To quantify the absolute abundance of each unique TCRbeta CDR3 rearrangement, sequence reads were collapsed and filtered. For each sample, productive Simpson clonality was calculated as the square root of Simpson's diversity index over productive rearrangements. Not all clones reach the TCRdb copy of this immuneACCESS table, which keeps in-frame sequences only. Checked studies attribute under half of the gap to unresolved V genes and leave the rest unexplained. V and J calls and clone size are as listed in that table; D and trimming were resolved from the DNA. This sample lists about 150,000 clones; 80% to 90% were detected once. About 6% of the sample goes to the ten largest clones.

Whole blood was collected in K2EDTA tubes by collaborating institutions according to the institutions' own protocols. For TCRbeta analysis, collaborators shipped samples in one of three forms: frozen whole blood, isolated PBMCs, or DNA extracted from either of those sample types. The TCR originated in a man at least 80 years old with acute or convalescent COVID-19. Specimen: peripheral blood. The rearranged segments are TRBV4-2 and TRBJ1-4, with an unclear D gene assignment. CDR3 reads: CASSTIGRDEKLFF. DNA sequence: TGTGCCAGCAGCACTATCGGCCGGGATGAAAAACTGTTTTTT.